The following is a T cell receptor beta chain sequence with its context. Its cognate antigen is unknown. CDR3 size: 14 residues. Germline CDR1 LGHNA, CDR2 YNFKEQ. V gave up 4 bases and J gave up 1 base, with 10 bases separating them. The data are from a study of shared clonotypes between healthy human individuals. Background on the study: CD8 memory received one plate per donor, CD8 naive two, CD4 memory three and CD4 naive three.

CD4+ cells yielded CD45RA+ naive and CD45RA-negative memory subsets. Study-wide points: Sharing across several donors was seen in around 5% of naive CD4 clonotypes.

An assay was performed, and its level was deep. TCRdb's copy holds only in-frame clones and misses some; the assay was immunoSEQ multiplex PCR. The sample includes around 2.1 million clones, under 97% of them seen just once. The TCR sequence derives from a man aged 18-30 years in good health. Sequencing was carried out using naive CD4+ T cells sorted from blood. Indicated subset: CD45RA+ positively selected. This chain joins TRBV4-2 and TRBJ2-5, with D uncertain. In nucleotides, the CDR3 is TGTGCCAGCAGCCTGAAGCTGGCCCAAGAGACCCAGTACTTC. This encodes CASSLKLAQETQYF.